The following is a T cell receptor (beta chain) sequence with its context. Trimming at V came to 6 bases and at J to 6 bases, leaving 10 bases not matched to a gene. Germline V gives CDR1 MNHEY, CDR2 SVGAGI. This CDR3 is 14 amino acids long. The data were obtained in a study of technical replicates of blood from a handful of donors. Sequenced by immunoSEQ multiplex PCR; TCRdb stores in-frame clones only, minus some. Here the sample spans more than 90,000 clones, roughly 95% being singletons. Specimen: T cells isolated from PBMCs. The TCR comes from a human donor in good health. The chain employs TRBV6-5 and TRBJ2-7; 8 nucleotides match TRBD1. CDR3 nucleotide sequence: TGTGCCAGCAGCGTTAGACAGGGGCTTGGCGAGCAGTACTTC. The encoded protein is CASSVRQGLGEQYF.